This TCR beta chain comes out of a study of blood T cell repertoires in COVID-19. Study details: Specimens from acute and convalescent COVID-19 originated in the United States, Italy and Spain. The cDNA or gDNA used as material had been derived from T cells, B-cell-depleted T cells, or PBMCs.

V dropped 3 bases and J dropped 8; count of bases not matched to a gene: 19. Germline lookup yields CDR1 SGHDT and CDR2 YYEEEE. This CDR3 has 18 amino acids. Original analysis: Amplification of reference gene primers provided the estimated nucleated cell counts. Profiling relied on immunoSEQ multiplex PCR, and the TCRdb table lists in-frame clones only, not all of them. D and trimming were read from the DNA, whereas the V and J calls and clone size are those reported in that table. The sample holds roughly 75,000 clones, about 74% seen once. V and J are TRBV5-6 and TRBJ2-1, with TRBD2 matching 8 bases. Sequenced material: peripheral blood. This TCR derives from a human donor with acute or convalescent COVID-19. The donor label of this sample is uncertain. The CDR3 region is CASSWRGSYGGRLYEQFF. CDR3 in DNA: TGTGCCAGCAGCTGGAGGGGGTCGTACGGCGGGAGGCTCTATGAGCAGTTCTTC. The variable domain in full, with the rest retrieved from reference TRBV5-6 and TRBJ2-1, is DAGVTQSPTHLIKTRGQQVTLRCSPKSGHDTVSWYQQALGQGPQFIFQYYEEEERQRGNFPDRFSGHQFPNYSSELNVNALLLGDSALYLCASSWRGSYGGRLYEQFFGPGTRLTVL.